The 16 T cell receptor beta chains below come from one sample, sequenced in a study of TIL therapy for anti-PD-1-resistant metastatic lung cancer. This was the immunoSEQ v3 assay. Sequencing used immunoSEQ multiplex PCR; TCRdb keeps in-frame clones, though not all of them. Altogether about 2,200 clones are present, 73% being singletons, with the ten largest covering about 15%. Time point described: pre-treatment sample, taken before nivolumab and TIL therapy. Tumor tissue came from excised metastases, mostly pleural nodules or supraclavicular lymph nodes. The specimen comprised tumor tissue, sampled at baseline. These receptors all stem from a person aged 25-85 years with non-small cell lung cancer. Some clones in this sample may be carry-over from other donors' samples.

The J gene is TRBJ2-7, the V gene TRBV9, with D hard to call. V was cut by 4 bases and J by 7 bases, with 12 bases left in between. The CDR3 has 12 amino acids. Germline assignment: CDR1 SGDLS and CDR2 YYNGEE. CDR3 coding DNA: TGTGCCAGCAGCCCCGATCGTCGTGAGCAGTACTTC. This encodes CASSPDRREQYF.

CDR3 region: CASSLRRLAGGYTDTQYF. The CDR3 DNA reads as TGTGCCAGCAGTTTACGCCGACTAGCGGGGGGCTACACAGATACGCAGTATTTT. The chain recombines TRBV27 with TRBJ2-3; 13 bases agree with TRBD2. The CDR3 is 18 residues long. The ends lost 2 bases at V and 2 bases at J; junction bases unmatched: 7. CDR1 is MNHEY and CDR2 is SMNVEV in the germline V gene (reference sequence).

The chain combines TRBV6-1 with TRBJ2-7; 15 bases match TRBD2. J was trimmed by 5 bases and V by 5 bases; bases with no gene match: 4. The CDR3 spans 15 residues. In germline, CDR1 is MNHNS, CDR2 SASEGT. For the CDR3, the DNA is TGTGCCAGCAGTAGGACTAGCGGGGGGGCTGACGAGCAGTACTTC. As protein: CASSRTSGGADEQYF.

The chain has TRBV4-1 and TRBJ2-1, with 7 nucleotides matching TRBD2. Looked up from germline, CDR1 is MGHRA and CDR2 is YSYEKL. V lost 4 bases, J lost 6 bases, and 3 bases stayed unmatched. The CDR3 runs to 13 residues. CDR3 in amino acids: CASSPTGGNEQFF. The CDR3 nucleotides are TGCGCCAGCAGCCCGACGGGAGGCAATGAGCAGTTCTTC.

V gene TRBV7-6 combines with J gene TRBJ1-1; D unclear. The CDR3 sequence is 16 residues long. V was cut by 5 bases and J by 1 base, with 17 bases left in between. Germline CDR1 and CDR2: SGHVS and FNYEAQ. CDR3 in DNA: TGTGCCAGCAGCCCTGCGGGAACAGTCAAGAACACTGAAGCTTTCTTT. Translating it yields CASSPAGTVKNTEAFF.

The chain joins TRBV10-3 to TRBJ2-3; TRBD2 matches 7 bases. The CDR3 has 14 residues. The J segment lost 6 bases and the V segment lost 8 bases, leaving 11 bases of the junction unmatched. Germline loops: CDR1 ENHRY, CDR2 SYGVKD. The CDR3 nucleotides are TGTGCCATCGAGGCAGCGGGGTTGTCGGATACGCAGTATTTT. Translating gives CAIEAAGLSDTQYF.

The chain uses TRBV5-1 and TRBJ2-1; 8 nucleotides agree with TRBD2. The CDR3 consists of 17 residues. J was trimmed by 10 bases and V by 4 bases; bases with no gene match: 19. CDR1 SGHRS and CDR2 YFSETQ come from the germline V gene. CDR3 DNA sequence: TGCGCCAGCAGCCTTCCCCCGCTAGCGGGTAAAAGTTGGGAGCAGTTCTTC. It encodes CASSLPPLAGKSWEQFF. The variable domain in full, completed from reference TRBV5-1 and TRBJ2-1, reads KAGVTQTPRYLIKTRGQQVTLSCSPISGHRSVSWYQQTPGQGLQFLFEYFSETQRNKGNFPGRFSGRQFSNSRSEMNVSTLELGDSALYLCASSLPPLAGKSWEQFFGPGTRLTVL.

V and J are TRBV11-2 and TRBJ2-7; D is perhaps TRBD1 (6 bases). Between the trimmed V and J ends, which lost 3 bases and 2 bases, there was a span of 14 bases. In germline, CDR1 is SGHAT, CDR2 FQNNGV. The CDR3 length is 15 residues. In nucleotides, the CDR3 is TGTGCCAGCAGCTTGGGTTACAGGGCCCCCTACGAGCAGTACTTC. As protein: CASSLGYRAPYEQYF. Variable domain in full (rest from reference TRBV11-2 and TRBJ2-7): EAGVAQSPRYKIIEKRQSVAFWCNPISGHATLYWYQQILGQGPKLLIQFQNNGVVDDSQLPKDRFSAERLKGVDSTLKIQPAKLEDSAVYLCASSLGYRAPYEQYFGPGTRLTVT.

The chain has TRBV7-9 and TRBJ2-3; tentative D call: TRBD1 (6 bases). This CDR3 is built from 17 residues. From germline, CDR1 is SEHNR and CDR2 FQNEAQ (reference sequence). The V gene lost 5 bases and the J gene lost 2 bases, with 20 bases spanning the gap. This chain's CDR3 is CASSTARGTGTTDTQYF. CDR3 nucleotides: TGTGCCAGCAGCACAGCGCGAGGTACAGGGACCACAGATACGCAGTATTTT. Together with reference TRBV7-9 and TRBJ2-3, the CDR3 gives the full variable domain: DTGVSQNPRHKITKRGQNVTFRCDPISEHNRLYWYRQTLGQGPEFLTYFQNEAQLEKSRLLSDRFSAERPKGSFSTLEIQRTEQGDSAMYLCASSTARGTGTTDTQYFGPGTRLTVL.

CDR3 coding DNA: TGCGCCAGCAGATCGCCGGGACAGGGCAACTATGGCTACACCTTC. Encoded protein: CASRSPGQGNYGYTF. The genes are TRBV4-1 and TRBJ1-2, with 9 nucleotides matching TRBD1. The CDR3 is made up of 15 amino acids. V lost 6 bases, J lost 2 bases, and 7 bases stayed unmatched. The germline V gene has CDR1 MGHRA and CDR2 YSYEKL.

This chain joins TRBV4-2 and TRBJ2-5; 9 bases line up with TRBD1. The V and J ends lost 1 base and 1 base, in that order; junction bases with no gene match: 13. The CDR3 contains 19 residues. Germline CDR1 is LGHNA and CDR2 is YNFKEQ. The CDR3 protein is CASSQGTGVHDRAQETQYF. As DNA, the CDR3 is TGTGCCAGCAGCCAAGGGACAGGGGTCCACGATCGGGCCCAAGAGACCCAGTACTTC.

The J gene is TRBJ2-1, the V gene TRBV6-6, with TRBD2 matching over 9 bases. The CDR3 runs to 16 residues. J gave up 0 bases and V 5 bases, and 5 bases lay outside the gene matches. Germline CDR1 MNHNY, CDR2 SVGAGI (reference sequence). CDR3 region: CASSRLADRSYNEQFF. CDR3 DNA sequence: TGTGCCAGCAGTCGACTAGCGGATCGCTCCTACAATGAGCAGTTCTTC.

The chain has TRBV7-2 and TRBJ1-6; maybe TRBD1 (5 bases). Germline loops: CDR1 SGHTA, CDR2 FQGNSA. V lost 5 bases to trimming and J lost 6 bases, with 14 bases between them. This CDR3 is built from 15 residues. The CDR3 loop reads CASSPNRQPNSPLHF. CDR3 coding DNA: TGTGCCAGCAGCCCTAACAGGCAACCTAATTCACCCCTCCACTTT.

This clone was recorded only once. The chain links TRBV27 to TRBJ2-3; TRBD2 agrees at 7 bases. V gave up 8 bases and J gave up 1 base; unmatched junction bases: 6. There are 14 residues in the CDR3. Germline V gives CDR1 MNHEY, CDR2 SMNVEV (reference sequence). The CDR3, as DNA: TGTGCCAGCGGTCGGCTAGCGGGCACAGATACGCAGTATTTT. It codes for CASGRLAGTDTQYF.

This clone occurred a few times. The genes are TRBV9 and TRBJ2-1; 8 bases align to TRBD2. Germline-derived CDR1 and CDR2 are SGDLS and YYNGEE. V dropped 6 bases and J dropped 9; count of bases not matched to a gene: 5. This CDR3 has 12 amino acids. The CDR3 nucleotides are TGTGCCAGCAATCTCGGGAGGGGTGAGCAGTTCTTC. It codes for CASNLGRGEQFF.

The rearrangement joins TRBV18 to TRBJ1-2; maybe TRBD1 (5 bases). Germline V gene sequence: CDR1 KGHSH, CDR2 LQKENI. This CDR3 comprises 13 residues. V was cut by 5 bases and J by 3 bases, with 10 bases left in between. CDR3 nucleotides: TGTGCCAGCTCAAATAGGGGCGACTATGGCTACACCTTC. Protein product: CASSNRGDYGYTF.